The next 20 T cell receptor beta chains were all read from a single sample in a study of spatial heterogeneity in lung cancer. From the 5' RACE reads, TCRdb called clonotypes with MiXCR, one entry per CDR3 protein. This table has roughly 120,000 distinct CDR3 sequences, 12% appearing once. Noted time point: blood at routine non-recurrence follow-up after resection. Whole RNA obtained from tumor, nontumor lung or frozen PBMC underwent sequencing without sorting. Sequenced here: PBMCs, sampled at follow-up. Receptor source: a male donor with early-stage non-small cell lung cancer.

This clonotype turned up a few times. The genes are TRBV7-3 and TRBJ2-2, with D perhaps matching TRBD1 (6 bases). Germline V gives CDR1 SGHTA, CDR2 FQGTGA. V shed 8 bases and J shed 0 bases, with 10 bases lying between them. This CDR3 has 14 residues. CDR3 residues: CASGSGANTGELFF. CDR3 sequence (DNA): TGTGCCAGCGGCTCAGGGGCGAACACCGGGGAGCTGTTTTTT.

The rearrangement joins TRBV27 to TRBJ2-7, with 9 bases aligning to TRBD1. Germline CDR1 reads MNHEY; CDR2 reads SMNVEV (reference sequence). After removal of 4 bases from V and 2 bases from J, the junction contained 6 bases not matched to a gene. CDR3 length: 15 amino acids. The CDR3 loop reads CASSYRGQGPYEQYF. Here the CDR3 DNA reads TGTGCCAGCAGTTATAGGGGACAGGGTCCCTACGAGCAGTACTTC.

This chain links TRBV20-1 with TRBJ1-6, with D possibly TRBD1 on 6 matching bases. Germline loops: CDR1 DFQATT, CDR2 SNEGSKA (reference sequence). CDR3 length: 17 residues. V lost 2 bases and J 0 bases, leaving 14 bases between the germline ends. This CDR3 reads CSARSLEGGSYNSPLHF. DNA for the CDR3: TGCAGTGCTAGATCTCTCGAGGGGGGCTCCTATAATTCACCCCTCCACTTT.

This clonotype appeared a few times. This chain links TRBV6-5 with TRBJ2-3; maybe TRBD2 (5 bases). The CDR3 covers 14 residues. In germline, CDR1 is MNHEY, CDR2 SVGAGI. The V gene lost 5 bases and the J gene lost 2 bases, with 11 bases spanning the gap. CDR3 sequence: CASSAGLITDTQYF. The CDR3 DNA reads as TGTGCCAGCAGTGCTGGACTTATCACAGATACGCAGTATTTT.

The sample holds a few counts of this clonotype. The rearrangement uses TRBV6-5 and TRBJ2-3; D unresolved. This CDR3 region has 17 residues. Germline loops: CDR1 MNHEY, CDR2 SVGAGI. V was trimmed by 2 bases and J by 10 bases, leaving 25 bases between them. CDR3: CASSYPEAAHRFPPQYF. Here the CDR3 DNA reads TGTGCCAGCAGTTACCCCGAGGCAGCACACCGATTTCCTCCGCAGTATTTT.

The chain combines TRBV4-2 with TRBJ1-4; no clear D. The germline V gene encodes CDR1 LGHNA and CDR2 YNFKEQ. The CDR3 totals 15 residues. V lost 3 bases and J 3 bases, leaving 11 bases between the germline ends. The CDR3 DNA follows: TGTGCCAGCAGCCAGTTGCAGACCTCTAATGAAAAACTGTTTTTT. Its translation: CASSQLQTSNEKLFF.

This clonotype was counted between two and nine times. In DNA, the CDR3 is TGTGCCAGCAGCTTCGGCAGGGGTGTCCAGCCCCAGCATTTT. Its protein is CASSFGRGVQPQHF. V gene TRBV28 combines with J gene TRBJ1-5; perhaps TRBD1 as D (6 bases). CDR1 is MDHEN and CDR2 is SYDVKM in the germline V gene. V lost 6 bases and J lost 7, with 16 bases in between. This CDR3 region has 14 residues.

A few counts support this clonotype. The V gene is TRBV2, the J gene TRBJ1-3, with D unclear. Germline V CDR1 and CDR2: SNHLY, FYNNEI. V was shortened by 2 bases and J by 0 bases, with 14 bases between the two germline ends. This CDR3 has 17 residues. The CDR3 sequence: CASSERVGSASGNTIYF. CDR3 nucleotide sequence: TGTGCCAGCAGTGAAAGGGTGGGTTCCGCCTCTGGAAACACCATATATTTT.

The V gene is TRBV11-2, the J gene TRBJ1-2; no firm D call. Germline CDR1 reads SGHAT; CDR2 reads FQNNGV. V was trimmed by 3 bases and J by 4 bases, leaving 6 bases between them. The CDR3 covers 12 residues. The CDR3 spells CASSFEAYGYTF. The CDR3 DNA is TGTGCCAGCAGCTTCGAAGCCTATGGCTACACCTTC.

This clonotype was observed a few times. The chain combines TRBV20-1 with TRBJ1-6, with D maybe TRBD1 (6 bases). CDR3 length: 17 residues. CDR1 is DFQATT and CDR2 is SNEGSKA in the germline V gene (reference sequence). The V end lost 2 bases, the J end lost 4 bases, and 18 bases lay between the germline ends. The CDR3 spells CSARRIRQELYNSPLHF. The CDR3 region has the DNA TGCAGTGCTAGACGAATTCGACAGGAGCTTTATAATTCACCCCTCCACTTT.

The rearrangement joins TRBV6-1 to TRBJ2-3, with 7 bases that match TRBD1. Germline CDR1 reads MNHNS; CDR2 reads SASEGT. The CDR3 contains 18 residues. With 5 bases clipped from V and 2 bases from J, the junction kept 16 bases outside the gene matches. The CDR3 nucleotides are TGTGCCAGCAGTATCCGACAGGGCCGCCTCGCGACCACAGATACGCAGTATTTT. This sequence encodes CASSIRQGRLATTDTQYF.

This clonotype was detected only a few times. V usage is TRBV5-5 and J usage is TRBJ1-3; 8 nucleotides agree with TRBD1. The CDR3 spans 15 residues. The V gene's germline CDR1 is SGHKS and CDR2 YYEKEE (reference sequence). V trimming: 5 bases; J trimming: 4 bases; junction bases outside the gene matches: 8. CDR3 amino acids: CASRPGQGTGNTIYF. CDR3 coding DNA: TGTGCCAGCAGACCCGGACAGGGAACAGGAAACACCATATATTTT.

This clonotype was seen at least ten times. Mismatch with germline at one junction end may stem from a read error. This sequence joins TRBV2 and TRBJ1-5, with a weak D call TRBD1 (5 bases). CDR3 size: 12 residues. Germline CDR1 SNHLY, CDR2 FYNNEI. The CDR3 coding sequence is TGTGCCAGCAGTGAGACAGCCCGTCATTTTTTTTTT. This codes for CASSETARHFFF.

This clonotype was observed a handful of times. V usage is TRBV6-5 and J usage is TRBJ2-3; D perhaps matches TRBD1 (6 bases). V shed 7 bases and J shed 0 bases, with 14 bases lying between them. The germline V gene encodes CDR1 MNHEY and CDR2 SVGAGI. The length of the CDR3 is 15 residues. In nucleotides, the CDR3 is TGTGCCAGCAAAGGATTTACAGGGAGCACAGATACGCAGTATTTT. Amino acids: CASKGFTGSTDTQYF.

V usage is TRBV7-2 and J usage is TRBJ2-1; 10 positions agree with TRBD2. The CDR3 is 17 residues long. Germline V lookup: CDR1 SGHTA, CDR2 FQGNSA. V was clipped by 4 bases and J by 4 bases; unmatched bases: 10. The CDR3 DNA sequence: TGTGCCAGCAGCTCTCCCCTAGCGGGGGCTAGATACAATGAGCAGTTCTTC. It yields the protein CASSSPLAGARYNEQFF.

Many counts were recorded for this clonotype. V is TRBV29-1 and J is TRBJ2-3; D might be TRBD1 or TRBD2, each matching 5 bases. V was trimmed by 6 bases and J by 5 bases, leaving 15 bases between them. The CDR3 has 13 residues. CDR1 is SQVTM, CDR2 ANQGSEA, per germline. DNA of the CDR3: TGCAGCGTCGGGTGGGGGACGAGAGATACGCAGTATTTT. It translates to CSVGWGTRDTQYF.

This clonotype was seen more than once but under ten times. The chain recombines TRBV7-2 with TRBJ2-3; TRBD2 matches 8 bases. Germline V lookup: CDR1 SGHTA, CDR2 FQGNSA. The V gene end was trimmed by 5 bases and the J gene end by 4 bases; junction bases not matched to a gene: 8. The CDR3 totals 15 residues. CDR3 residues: CASSTPGTSSDTQYF. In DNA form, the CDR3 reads TGTGCCAGCAGCACCCCCGGGACTAGTTCAGATACGCAGTATTTT.

CDR3 amino acids: CASSRKTGVGYNEQFF. DNA of the CDR3: TGTGCCAGCTCACGAAAGACAGGGGTAGGATACAATGAGCAGTTCTTC. V gene TRBV18 combines with J gene TRBJ2-1, with 8 bases fitting TRBD1. The CDR3 contains 16 residues. Germline lookup yields CDR1 KGHSH and CDR2 LQKENI. The ends lost 4 bases at V and 4 bases at J; junction bases unmatched: 9.

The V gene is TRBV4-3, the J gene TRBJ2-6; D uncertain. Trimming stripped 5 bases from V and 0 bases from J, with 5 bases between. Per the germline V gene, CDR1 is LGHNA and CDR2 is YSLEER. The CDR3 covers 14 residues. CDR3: CASSWSSGANVLTF. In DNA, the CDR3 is TGCGCCAGCAGCTGGAGCTCTGGGGCCAACGTCCTGACTTTC.

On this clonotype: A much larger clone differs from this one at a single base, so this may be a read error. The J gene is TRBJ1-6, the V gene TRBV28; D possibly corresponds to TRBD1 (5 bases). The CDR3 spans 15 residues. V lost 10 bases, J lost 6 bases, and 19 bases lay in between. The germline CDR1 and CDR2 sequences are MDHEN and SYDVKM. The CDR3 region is CANSLRGGGNSPLHF. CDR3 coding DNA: TGTGCCAACAGCCTCCGGGGCGGCGGTAATTCACCCCTCCACTTT.